This T cell receptor (beta chain) was identified during a study of glioma-infiltrating T cells. Trimming took off 6 bases at V and 2 bases at J, with 18 bases between the two ends. Per germline, CDR1 KGHSH and CDR2 LQKENI. The CDR3 consists of 16 residues. Study conclusions and caveats: Tissue-blood divergence was below expectation in non-neoplastic patients, above in gliomas. CDR3 overlap between tissue and blood was very small.

The table lists this clonotype with many counts. Its antigen is not known. Amplification of TCR alpha and beta CDR3 regions from RNA used iRepertoire nested multiplex PCR. Tissue mRNA or PBMC total RNA, roughly 85-450 ng, went into one-step reverse transcription and amplification. TCRdb recomputed calls from the multiplex PCR reads with MiXCR, one row per CDR3 protein. The sample yields fewer than 110,000 distinct CDR3 sequences, around 31% seen once. This clonotype was obtained from a human donor with low-grade glioma or glioblastoma, undergoing nonglioma brain surgery, or in good health (not recorded which). Sample: glioma tissue, nonneoplastic brain tissue, or PBMCs (not recorded which). This chain links TRBV18 with TRBJ2-3, with D tentatively TRBD1 or TRBD2 (5 bases each). CDR3 in amino acids: CASSGEEGQTTDTQYF. The CDR3 region has the DNA TGTGCCAGCTCGGGGGAAGAGGGGCAGACCACAGATACGCAGTATTTT.